This record covers a single T cell receptor (beta chain). Its matching antigen is unknown. Donors in the study were healthy people who gave bone marrow. This record comes from a study of cytomegalovirus exposure and HLA in healthy donors. The overall study: Among around 180 million T cells, an earlier analysis found roughly 110 million unique TCR beta sequences.

The primer mix had 60 Vbeta and 13 Jbeta primers. Measured with immunoSEQ multiplex PCR; TCRdb has only the in-frame clones, and not every one. The sample contains about 140,000 clones, 60% to 85% of which appear only once. General observations from the study: Of the V segments, some could not be distinguished, including TRBV6-2 and TRBV6-3, and were excluded. Fewer N-insertions (relative to the approximately 670-donor mean) were reportedly seen in an Asian-associated ancestry cluster in a later analysis.

V gave up 1 base and J gave up 6 bases; unmatched junction bases: 5. CDR1 and CDR2 (germline): KGHSH, LQKENI. The CDR3 has 15 amino acids. This sequence joins TRBV18 and TRBJ1-4; 7 nucleotides line up with TRBD1. This receptor was identified in a man aged 40-49 years in good health and CMV-seronegative. The sample taken for sequencing was PBMCs. Here the CDR3 reads CASSPRQGWDEKLFF. As DNA, the CDR3 is TGTGCCAGCTCACCACGACAGGGATGGGATGAAAAACTGTTTTTT.